The 5 T cell receptor beta chains below come from one sample, sequenced in a study of blood T cell dynamics during melanoma immunotherapy (dated by TCRdb to about 2020). Taken with the paper, the label for time point translates to: pre-treatment baseline. Preparation of the library involved the immunoSEQ multiplex PCR assay. What TCRdb holds here is the immuneACCESS table cut down to in-frame rearrangements. Part of the clones is not present; checked against another copy, under half of the missing clones reflect an unresolved V gene, and the others are unexplained. The sample yields some 14,000 clones; more than 75% were counted once. The ten top clones hold about 6.6% of the sample. Sample: blood, taken from a patient treated with checkpoint blockade. The source of these receptors is a human donor with melanoma.

V usage is TRBV4-1 and J usage is TRBJ1-1; 7 nucleotides line up with TRBD1. Germline V CDR1 and CDR2: MGHRA, YSYEKL. J gave up 1 base and V 1 base, and 12 bases lay outside the gene matches. The CDR3 is made up of 18 amino acids. The CDR3 sequence: CASSQGRVTTGSNTEAFF. CDR3 in DNA: TGCGCCAGCAGCCAAGGAAGAGTAACGACAGGGTCGAACACTGAAGCTTTCTTT.

The chain is built from TRBV6-5 and TRBJ2-7; perhaps TRBD2 as D (7 bases). V dropped 5 bases and J dropped 5 bases, with 13 bases sitting between them. Germline CDR1 is MNHEY and CDR2 is SVGAGI. CDR3 length equals 13 residues. The CDR3 sequence is CASSPGGGDEQYV. The DNA of the CDR3 is TGTGCCAGCAGTCCCGGAGGGGGGGACGAGCAGTACGTC.

In this sample, this clone turned up once. Written as DNA, the CDR3 is TGTGCCAGCAGCTTCGACCCCCTCTCCTACGAGCAGTACGTC. It encodes CASSFDPLSYEQYV. The chain has TRBV11-2 and TRBJ2-7; no definite D call. This CDR3 has 14 residues. Deletions cut 3 bases from V and 0 bases from J, with 9 bases between. CDR1 SGHAT and CDR2 FQNNGV come from the germline V gene.

This chain joins TRBV11-2 and TRBJ2-3, with a weak D call TRBD2 (7 bases). Germline lookup yields CDR1 SGHAT and CDR2 FQNNGV. V lost 6 bases, J lost 1 base, and 17 bases lay in between. This CDR3 spans 16 amino acids. Written as DNA, the CDR3 is TGTGCCAGCAGGGAGAGGGGGGGAATTCGCACAGATACGCAGTATTTT. Its protein is CASRERGGIRTDTQYF.

The genes are TRBV18 and TRBJ1-2; D gene unclear. Trimming shortened V by 0 bases and J by 8 bases, and 10 bases separated the two germline ends. Germline CDR1 is KGHSH and CDR2 is LQKENI. The CDR3 is 13 amino acids. CDR3 bases: TGTGCCAGCTCACCACCGTCTGGGGTCGGCTACACCTTC. It codes for CASSPPSGVGYTF.